These T cell receptor beta chains were read from a single sample in a study of blood T cell repertoires in COVID-19. The table came from immunoSEQ multiplex PCR; TCRdb's copy has only in-frame clones and leaves some out. The sample includes tens of thousands of clones, 80% to 90% of them seen just once. Sequences were obtained from peripheral blood. These receptors originate from a woman in her fifties or sixties with acute or convalescent COVID-19. The CDR3 runs from the conserved cysteine through the conserved F or W. The D gene is left open where the match is weak. Some rows mark clone size as missing; the rest say once, few, many or name a class of expanded clone.

d_gene,abundance,v_gene,j_gene,CDR3aa,CDR3nt
TRBD2,once,TRBV19,TRBJ2-4,CASSNPGLEGDIQYF,TGTGCCAGTAGCAATCCGGGACTAGAAGGAGACATTCAGTACTTC
.,.,TRBV5-5,TRBJ1-4,CASSLRQIGEKLFF,TGTGCCAGCAGCTTAAGACAGATCGGGGAAAAACTGTTTTTT
.,.,TRBV28,TRBJ2-6,CASRKQSSSGANVLTF,TGTGCCAGCAGAAAACAGAGCAGCTCTGGGGCCAACGTCCTGACTTTC
.,.,TRBV4-3,TRBJ2-7,CASSQVPRYEQYF,TGCGCCAGCAGCCAAGTTCCACGGTACGAGCAGTACTTC
TRBD1,.,TRBV19,TRBJ1-2,CASSQGDRGLPNYGYTF,TGTGCCAGTAGCCAAGGGGACAGGGGGCTCCCTAACTATGGCTACACCTTC
.,many,TRBV30,TRBJ2-5,CAWSSGEETQYF,TGTGCCTGGAGTTCGGGGGAAGAGACCCAGTACTTC
TRBD1,.,TRBV5-1,TRBJ1-3,CASSFKGQGGNTIYF,TGCGCCAGCAGCTTCAAGGGACAGGGTGGAAACACCATATATTTT
.,.,TRBV5-1,TRBJ1-2,CASSPGGGNGYTF,TGCGCCAGCAGCCCCGGCGGCGGGAATGGCTACACCTTC
.,.,TRBV3-1/TRBV3-2,TRBJ1-3,CASNLHSSGNTIYF,TGTGCCAGCAACCTACACAGCTCTGGAAACACCATATATTTT
.,.,TRBV7-2,TRBJ2-1,CASSLGAGWVNEQFF,TGTGCCAGCAGCTTAGGGGCAGGGTGGGTCAATGAGCAGTTCTTC
.,once,TRBV4-1,TRBJ2-5,CASSQENWAGETQYF,TGCGCCAGCAGCCAAGAAAATTGGGCTGGAGAGACCCAGTACTTC